The source of this T cell receptor (beta chain) is a study of radiation and T cells in renal cell carcinoma. Study-level findings and limits: From baseline, blood top tumor clonotypes peaked at 2 weeks post-radiation. Without pretreatment biopsies, baseline tumor clonotype presence was undetermined.

Note on this clone: Antigen specificity is unknown.

Germline V gene lookup returns CDR1 LGHNA and CDR2 YSLEER. The germline V and J ends were trimmed by 3 bases and 5 bases, with 4 bases remaining between them. The CDR3 extends over 12 amino acids. As to time point: baseline pretreatment blood. The sample's treatment: 15 Gy SBRT to primary tumor, nephrectomy 4 weeks later. Serial blood draws occurred at baseline and 2 and 4 weeks post-SBRT. The tumor was a clear cell renal cell carcinoma. Some clones are missing from TCRdb's copy, which holds only in-frame ones; the method was immunoSEQ multiplex PCR. The sample has about 130,000 clones, about 88% seen once.

This receptor was taken from a woman in her forties or fifties with renal cell carcinoma. The starting material was blood, obtained from a patient whose treatment included radiotherapy and nephrectomy. The V call is TRBV4-3, the J call TRBJ1-4; D gene ambiguous. CDR3 sequence (DNA): TGCGCCAGCAGCCACCTGAATGAAAAACTGTTTTTT. It translates to CASSHLNEKLFF.